This T cell receptor (beta chain) is drawn from a study of OX40 agonist ivuxolimab in advanced cancers. Repertoires were generated with immunoSEQ multiplex PCR, while TCRdb's copy carries only in-frame clones and drops some. The sample shows about 77,000 clones, around 80% of them seen only once. This CDR3 contains 13 residues. CDR1 is LNHDA, CDR2 SQIVND, per germline (reference sequence). The junction had 3 bases not matched to a gene; V was cut back by 6 bases and J by 4 bases. The source was CD4+ or CD8+ T cells sorted from blood, collected in a trial of the OX40 agonist ivuxolimab. The source of this sequence is an adult with an advanced solid tumor such as melanoma, head and neck, liver or kidney cancer. The chain links TRBV19 to TRBJ1-5, with TRBD1 matching 7 bases. The CDR3 protein is CASSLQGNQPQHF. The DNA of the CDR3 is TGTGCCAGTAGCCTACAGGGGAATCAGCCCCAGCATTTT.